Listed below are T cell receptor beta chains from one sample, sequenced in a study of read filtering for tumor transcriptome and immune sequencing. MiXCR, run by TCRdb on the reads, gives a single entry per CDR3 protein. The sample consists of about 93,000 distinct CDR3 sequences, roughly 21% of them appearing once. The sequenced sample consisted of a population of CD138-negative cells sorted from bone marrow. The source is a donor at least 40 years old with multiple myeloma. Each CDR3 is given with its conserved first and last residue. The D gene is left open where the match is weak. A row's size may be missing; if present it is once, few, many or a size class.

J: TRBJ1-1; D: -; size: -; V: TRBV29-1; DNA: TGCAGCGTTGCCCCGACAGCCATGAACACTGAAGCTTTCTTT; CDR3: CSVAPTAMNTEAFF
J: TRBJ2-4; D: -; size: few; V: TRBV21-1; DNA: TGTGCCAGCAGCAAAAGTGTAAGGGGCCAATCCTTAGCCAAAAACATTCAGTACTTC; CDR3: CASSKSVRGQSLAKNIQYF
J: TRBJ2-1; D: TRBD1; size: many; V: TRBV5-1; DNA: TGCGCCAGCAGCGGCACAGGGGGCTGGGTGAATGAGCAGTTCTTC; CDR3: CASSGTGGWVNEQFF
J: TRBJ2-1; D: -; size: many; V: TRBV3-1; DNA: TGTGCCAGCACGAGTGGGGGTTGGCATGAGCAGTTCTTC; CDR3: CASTSGGWHEQFF
J: TRBJ1-1; D: -; size: -; V: TRBV28; DNA: TGTGCCAGCAGTTTAGCCTTGAAGAACACTGAAGCTTCCTTT; CDR3: CASSLALKNTEASF
J: TRBJ2-5; D: TRBD2; size: many; V: TRBV6-1; DNA: TGTGCCAGCAGTAAGACTAGCGGGGACTTGGAGACCCAGTACTTC; CDR3: CASSKTSGDLETQYF
J: TRBJ2-1; D: -; size: many; V: TRBV7-8; DNA: TGTGCCAGCAGCTTAGGGCCCTCGAACGAGCAGTTCTTC; CDR3: CASSLGPSNEQFF
J: TRBJ2-2; D: -; size: many; V: TRBV3-1; DNA: TGTGCCAGCAGCCCAACAATCCGGGACGGGCTGTTTTTT; CDR3: CASSPTIRDGLFF
J: TRBJ1-4; D: -; size: -; V: TRBV28; DNA: TGTGCCAGCAGCCCGGGATATTATAATGAAAAACTGTTTTTT; CDR3: CASSPGYYNEKLFF
J: TRBJ2-5; D: TRBD1; size: many; V: TRBV5-4; DNA: TGTGCCAGCAGCTTGGGGACAGGGGGAGAGACCCAGTACTTC; CDR3: CASSLGTGGETQYF
J: TRBJ2-1; D: TRBD2; size: medium-sized; V: TRBV7-2; DNA: TGTGCCAGCAGCTTAGTTGGGGGGGGGTATGAGCAGTTCTTC; CDR3: CASSLVGGGYEQFF
J: TRBJ2-5; D: TRBD1; size: many; V: TRBV28; DNA: TGTGCCCTTTACAGGGGGCGAATTGAAGAGACCCAGTACTTC; CDR3: CALYRGRIEETQYF
J: TRBJ1-1; D: TRBD1; size: many; V: TRBV6-5; DNA: TGTGCCAGCAGCTCCAGACAGGGAACCACTGAAGCTTTCTTT; CDR3: CASSSRQGTTEAFF
J: TRBJ2-3; D: TRBD1; size: -; V: TRBV28; DNA: TGTGCCAGCAGGCCGACAGGGGCGACAGATACGCAGTATTTT; CDR3: CASRPTGATDTQYF
J: TRBJ1-1; D: -; size: many; V: TRBV11-2; DNA: TGTGCCAGCAGACTTCCAGGGACCACTGAAGCTTTCTTT; CDR3: CASRLPGTTEAFF
J: TRBJ1-6; D: TRBD1; size: many; V: TRBV5-1; DNA: TGCGCCAGCAGCTTGGGACAGGGGGCAAAAGATAATTCACCCCTCCACTTT; CDR3: CASSLGQGAKDNSPLHF
J: TRBJ2-6; D: -; size: many; V: TRBV6-5; DNA: TGTGCCAGCAGTTCAACAGCTACTACCTCTGGGGCCAACGTCCTGACTTTC; CDR3: CASSSTATTSGANVLTF
J: TRBJ1-5; D: TRBD1; size: many; V: TRBV5-1; DNA: TGCGCCAGCAGCATCGGGACAGGACCTAGCAATCAGCCCCAGCATTTT; CDR3: CASSIGTGPSNQPQHF
J: TRBJ1-1; D: -; size: many; V: TRBV11-2; DNA: TGTGCCAGCTCACGCGCGGAGAACACTGAAGCTTTCTTT; CDR3: CASSRAENTEAFF
J: TRBJ2-2; D: -; size: -; V: TRBV18; DNA: TGTGCCAGCTCACCAGAACAGTTGGGCACCGGGGAGCTGTTTTTT; CDR3: CASSPEQLGTGELFF
J: TRBJ2-7; D: TRBD1; size: many; V: TRBV29-1; DNA: TGCAGCGCCTCCCAGGGGGCATCCTACGAGCAGTACTTC; CDR3: CSASQGASYEQYF
J: TRBJ2-7; D: TRBD1; size: -; V: TRBV29-1; DNA: TGCAGCGTTTTCCGCGGACAGGGCACCTACGAGCAGTACTTC; CDR3: CSVFRGQGTYEQYF
J: TRBJ2-2; D: -; size: many; V: TRBV6-1; DNA: TGTGCCAGCAGTGAATTGCTTCCCGGGGAGCTGTTTTTT; CDR3: CASSELLPGELFF
J: TRBJ2-5; D: -; size: -; V: TRBV7-8; DNA: TGTGCCAGCAGCTTATCAGCCGTCCAAGAGACCCAGTACTTC; CDR3: CASSLSAVQETQYF
J: TRBJ1-4; D: TRBD1; size: many; V: TRBV7-2; DNA: TGTGCCAGCAGCTTAAGCGGGACAGGAAATGAAAAACTGTTTTTT; CDR3: CASSLSGTGNEKLFF
J: TRBJ1-1; D: -; size: many; V: TRBV29-1; DNA: TGCAGCGCTGAAGAACAGGCCAACACTGAAGCTTTCTTT; CDR3: CSAEEQANTEAFF
J: TRBJ2-1; D: TRBD2; size: medium-sized; V: TRBV2; DNA: TGTGCCAGCAGTCGGACTAGAATCGACGAGCAGTTCTTC; CDR3: CASSRTRIDEQFF
J: TRBJ1-5; D: -; size: many; V: TRBV2; DNA: TGTGCCAGCAGTGGCACCCTCAATCAGCCCCAGCATTTT; CDR3: CASSGTLNQPQHF